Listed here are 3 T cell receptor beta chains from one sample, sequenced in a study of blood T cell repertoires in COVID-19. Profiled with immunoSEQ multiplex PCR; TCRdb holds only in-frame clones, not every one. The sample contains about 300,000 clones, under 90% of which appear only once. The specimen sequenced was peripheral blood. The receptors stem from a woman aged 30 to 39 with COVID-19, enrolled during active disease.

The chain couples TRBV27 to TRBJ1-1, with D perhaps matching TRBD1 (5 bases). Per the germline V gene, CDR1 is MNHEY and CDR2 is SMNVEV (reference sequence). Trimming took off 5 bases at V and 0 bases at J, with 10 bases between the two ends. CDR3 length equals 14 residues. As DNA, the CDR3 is TGTGCCAGCAGTGCCCACAGGATGAACACTGAAGCTTTCTTT. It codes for CASSAHRMNTEAFF.

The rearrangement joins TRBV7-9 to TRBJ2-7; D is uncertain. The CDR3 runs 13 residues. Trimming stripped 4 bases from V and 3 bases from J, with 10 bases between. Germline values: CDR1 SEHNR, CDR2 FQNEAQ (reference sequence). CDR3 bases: TGTGCCAGCAGCTCAATAACAGACTACGAGCAGTACGTC. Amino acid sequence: CASSSITDYEQYV.

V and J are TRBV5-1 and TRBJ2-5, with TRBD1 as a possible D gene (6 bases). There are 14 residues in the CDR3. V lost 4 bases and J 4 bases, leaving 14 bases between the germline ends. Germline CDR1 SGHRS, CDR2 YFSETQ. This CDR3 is CASSPVQGRETQYF. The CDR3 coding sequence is TGCGCCAGCAGCCCGGTACAGGGACGAGAGACCCAGTACTTC. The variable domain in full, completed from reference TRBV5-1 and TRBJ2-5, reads KAGVTQTPRYLIKTRGQQVTLSCSPISGHRSVSWYQQTPGQGLQFLFEYFSETQRNKGNFPGRFSGRQFSNSRSEMNVSTLELGDSALYLCASSPVQGRETQYFGPGTRLLVL.